The rows below give T cell receptor beta chains drawn from one sample of a study of shared clonotypes between healthy human individuals. Some clones are missing from TCRdb's copy, which holds only in-frame ones; the method was immunoSEQ multiplex PCR. The sample consists of a few million clones, approximately 94% of them appearing once. Sequenced: naive CD4+ T cells sorted from blood. The receptors shown here come from a man aged 18 to 35 in good health. Each CDR3 is given with its conserved first and last residue. D genes are given only for firm matches. Clone size is not always given. Where it is, it says once, few, many or a class for expanded clones.

j_call: TRBJ2-2; clone_size: few; d_call: -; v_call: TRBV7-9; cdr3_nt: TGTGCCAGCAGCTCCGGGAACACCGGGGAGCTGTTTTTT; cdr3_aa: CASSSGNTGELFF
j_call: TRBJ2-2; clone_size: -; d_call: TRBD1; v_call: TRBV5-8; cdr3_nt: TGTGCCAGCACCAGGACAGGGGGCACCGGGAACACCGGGGAGCTGTTTTTT; cdr3_aa: CASTRTGGTGNTGELFF
j_call: TRBJ2-1; clone_size: -; d_call: TRBD2; v_call: TRBV5-4; cdr3_nt: TGTGCCAGCAGCTTGACTAGCGGGAGGGCCAATGAGCAGTTCTTC; cdr3_aa: CASSLTSGRANEQFF
j_call: TRBJ2-5; clone_size: -; d_call: -; v_call: TRBV27; cdr3_nt: TGTGCCAGCAGTTCTGGAGGCGGCTCGGGGACCCAGTACTTC; cdr3_aa: CASSSGGGSGTQYF
j_call: TRBJ1-6; clone_size: -; d_call: -; v_call: TRBV11-2; cdr3_nt: TGTGCCAGCAGCTTGACAGATAATTCACCCCTCCACTTT; cdr3_aa: CASSLTDNSPLHF
j_call: TRBJ2-2; clone_size: -; d_call: -; v_call: TRBV7-2; cdr3_nt: TGTGCCAGCAGCGGCACAGCGTTTGTGAACACCGGGGAGCTGTTTTTT; cdr3_aa: CASSGTAFVNTGELFF
j_call: TRBJ1-1; clone_size: -; d_call: -; v_call: TRBV5-6; cdr3_nt: TGTGCCAGCAGCTTTGGAACTGAAGCTTTCTTT; cdr3_aa: CASSFGTEAFF
j_call: TRBJ1-1; clone_size: few; d_call: -; v_call: TRBV19; cdr3_nt: TGTGCCAGTAGTCCACCTGGCACTGAAGCTTTCTTT; cdr3_aa: CASSPPGTEAFF
j_call: TRBJ1-1; clone_size: -; d_call: -; v_call: TRBV6-5; cdr3_nt: TGTGCCAGCAGTTACTCGGGGCAGAGGCTTGAAGCTTTCTTT; cdr3_aa: CASSYSGQRLEAFF
j_call: TRBJ1-5; clone_size: -; d_call: -; v_call: TRBV7-2; cdr3_nt: TGTGCCAGCAGCTTAGGCCCGACAAGGGGGTGGAATCAGCCCCAGCATTTT; cdr3_aa: CASSLGPTRGWNQPQHF
j_call: TRBJ2-7; clone_size: -; d_call: -; v_call: TRBV6-1; cdr3_nt: TGTGCCAGCAGTGAACAAGACTATGTCGTTGAGCAGTACTTC; cdr3_aa: CASSEQDYVVEQYF
j_call: TRBJ2-7; clone_size: -; d_call: TRBD2; v_call: TRBV10-3; cdr3_nt: TGTGCCATCAGTGAGTCTGCGGGAGGGCACGAGCAGTACTTC; cdr3_aa: CAISESAGGHEQYF
j_call: TRBJ2-1; clone_size: -; d_call: -; v_call: TRBV7-8; cdr3_nt: TGTGCCAGCAAAAGGAGCGGAGGCGGAACTTGGGATGAGCAGTTCTTC; cdr3_aa: CASKRSGGGTWDEQFF
j_call: TRBJ2-2; clone_size: few; d_call: -; v_call: TRBV15; cdr3_nt: TGTGCCACCAACGGGGGAATCGGGGAGCTGTTTTTT; cdr3_aa: CATNGGIGELFF
j_call: TRBJ2-2; clone_size: -; d_call: TRBD1; v_call: TRBV11-3; cdr3_nt: TGTGCCAGCGGCCGGGACAGGAACACCGGGGAGCTGTTTTTT; cdr3_aa: CASGRDRNTGELFF
j_call: TRBJ2-1; clone_size: -; d_call: TRBD2; v_call: TRBV10-3; cdr3_nt: TGTGCCATCAGTGAGGCTGGCGGGAGATGGAATGAGCAGTTCTTC; cdr3_aa: CAISEAGGRWNEQFF
j_call: TRBJ2-3; clone_size: -; d_call: -; v_call: TRBV9; cdr3_nt: TGTGCCAGCAGCTTAAAGAGTCTGGATACGCAGTATTTT; cdr3_aa: CASSLKSLDTQYF